A single sample gave rise to the 25 T cell receptor beta chains below, sequenced in a study of blood T cell repertoires in COVID-19. Measured with immunoSEQ multiplex PCR; TCRdb has only the in-frame clones, and not every one. The sample lists nearly 200,000 clones, about 85% seen once, with less than 20% in the top ten. The specimen sequenced was peripheral blood. These receptors all come from a human donor in a cohort sampled during active COVID-19.

The chain uses TRBV12-3 or TRBV12-4 and TRBJ1-1, with D hard to call. Trimming left V 3 bases short and J 5 bases short, with 7 bases between. The CDR3 runs 12 residues. The CDR3 here is CASSFIATEAFF. The CDR3 nucleotides are TGTGCCAGCAGTTTCATTGCGACTGAAGCTTTCTTT.

The chain carries TRBV19 and TRBJ1-2; 8 nucleotides agree with TRBD1. Germline lookup yields CDR1 LNHDA and CDR2 SQIVND (reference sequence). Unmatched junction bases numbered 12, after V lost 8 bases and J lost 4 bases. The CDR3 is made up of 15 amino acids. The CDR3 nucleotides are TGTGCCAGTTCCCGGGACAGGTCGATCCGCTATGGCTACACCTTC. It yields the protein CASSRDRSIRYGYTF.

The V call is TRBV30, the J call TRBJ1-6; D is possibly TRBD1 (5 bases). The CDR3 contains 17 residues. Per germline, CDR1 GTSNPN and CDR2 SVGIG (reference sequence). V was shortened by 2 bases and J by 1 base, with 15 bases between the two germline ends. The CDR3 loop is CAWSTPGRWSYNSPLHF. The CDR3 coding sequence is TGTGCCTGGAGTACTCCAGGGCGGTGGTCCTATAATTCACCCCTCCACTTT.

In this sample, this clone turned up a few times. CDR3 protein: CASSPWGVRKETQYF. The DNA of the CDR3 is TGTGCCAGCAGCCCGTGGGGGGTCAGGAAAGAGACCCAGTACTTC. The J gene is TRBJ2-5, the V gene TRBV5-6, with TRBD2 as a possible D gene (6 bases). The CDR3 spans 15 residues. Germline V gives CDR1 SGHDT, CDR2 YYEEEE. V lost 4 bases to trimming and J lost 3 bases, with 16 bases between them.

The genes are TRBV29-1 and TRBJ2-7; possibly TRBD2 for D (5 bases). Germline V gives CDR1 SQVTM, CDR2 ANQGSEA. The CDR3 length is 15 residues. V lost 0 bases, J lost 0 bases, and 12 bases lay in between. The CDR3 region is CSVEDREGDSYEQYF. The CDR3 nucleotides read TGCAGCGTTGAAGATCGCGAGGGTGACTCCTACGAGCAGTACTTC.

The chain carries TRBV5-1 and TRBJ1-5, with TRBD1 identical over 10 bases. V dropped 4 bases and J dropped 10; count of bases not matched to a gene: 11. This CDR3 region has 15 residues. Germline-derived CDR1 and CDR2 are SGHRS and YFSETQ. The CDR3 sequence is CASSPGQGTSGPQHF. The CDR3, as DNA: TGCGCCAGCAGCCCGGGACAGGGGACCTCAGGCCCCCAGCATTTT.

The chain joins TRBV6-5 to TRBJ2-1, with D hard to call. Per germline, CDR1 MNHEY and CDR2 SVGAGI. Trimming took off 4 bases at V and 3 bases at J, with 4 bases between the two ends. The CDR3 runs to 12 residues. The CDR3 protein is CASSSVYNEQFF. DNA of the CDR3: TGTGCCAGCAGTTCAGTCTACAATGAGCAGTTCTTC.

This chain joins TRBV28 and TRBJ1-1; D remains ambiguous. Trimming took 6 bases from V and 0 from J, leaving 8 bases between them. The CDR3 extends over 13 amino acids. From germline, CDR1 is MDHEN and CDR2 SYDVKM. The CDR3 region is CASRYLMNTEAFF. CDR3 DNA: TGTGCCAGCAGATACTTGATGAACACTGAAGCTTTCTTT.

The chain employs TRBV5-1 and TRBJ2-4; no clear D gene. Between the trimmed V and J ends, which lost 5 bases and 8 bases, there was a span of 17 bases. Germline V CDR1 and CDR2: SGHRS, YFSETQ. The CDR3 is 14 amino acids. The CDR3 DNA is TGCGCCAGCAGTCGGCAGATAGACGGAGACATTCAGTACTTC. Translated: CASSRQIDGDIQYF.

This CDR3 is CSVVTSGATDTQYF. The CDR3 nucleotides read TGCAGCGTTGTTACTAGCGGGGCCACAGATACGCAGTATTTT. The genes are TRBV29-1 and TRBJ2-3, with 10 bases fitting TRBD2. This CDR3 region has 14 residues. The germline V gene encodes CDR1 SQVTM and CDR2 ANQGSEA. V lost 4 bases and J lost 2; bases outside the gene matches: 3.

The chain recombines TRBV11-2 with TRBJ2-7, with a possible D match to TRBD2 (6 bases). The germline V and J ends were trimmed by 5 bases and 1 base, with 15 bases remaining between them. The V gene's germline CDR1 is SGHAT and CDR2 FQNNGV. The CDR3 has 15 amino acids. The CDR3 DNA is TGTGCCAGCAGCAAAGCCCCCGGGGGATCCTACGAGCAGTACTTC. Protein: CASSKAPGGSYEQYF.

The chain has TRBV2 and TRBJ1-4; D not resolved. The V gene's germline CDR1 is SNHLY and CDR2 FYNNEI. The CDR3 has 15 amino acids. The V end was cut by 6 bases, the J end by 3 bases, with 14 bases between. CDR3 nucleotides: TGTGCCAGCAGCGCTCGAGGCGGTCCTAATGAAAAACTGTTTTTT. Its translation: CASSARGGPNEKLFF.

This clone was seen a single time. J is TRBJ1-5 and V is TRBV18; tentatively, D is TRBD1 (6 bases). The V end was cut by 2 bases, the J end by 6 bases, with 11 bases between. CDR1 and CDR2 from the germline V gene are KGHSH and LQKENI. There are 14 residues in the CDR3. DNA for the CDR3: TGTGCCAGCTCACCATGGGGGGGCGGTCAGCCCCAGCATTTT. Amino acids: CASSPWGGGQPQHF.

CDR3 protein: CAISEWDTDTGELFF. The CDR3 region has the DNA TGTGCCATCAGTGAGTGGGACACGGACACCGGGGAGCTGTTTTTT. The rearrangement joins TRBV10-3 to TRBJ2-2, with D possibly being TRBD1 (6 bases). Trimming removed 1 base from V and 3 bases from J, with 9 bases in between. The germline V gene has CDR1 ENHRY and CDR2 SYGVKD. This CDR3 has 15 amino acids.

The chain has TRBV5-3 and TRBJ2-7; D unresolved. TRBV5-3 is reported as an ORF; its role is uncertain. The CDR3 length is 14 residues. V dropped 5 bases and J dropped 9 bases, with 21 bases sitting between them. CDR3 in DNA: TGTGCCAGAAGAAAAGACAACCGCCTACGAGCGCAGTACGTC. Its protein is CARRKDNRLRAQYV.

This clone was recorded only once. The chain couples TRBV6-5 to TRBJ2-3; D possibly corresponds to TRBD2 (5 bases). Germline V gene sequence: CDR1 MNHEY, CDR2 SVGAGI. Trimming took off 5 bases at V and 0 bases at J, with 9 bases between the two ends. The CDR3 has 14 amino acids. CDR3 sequence (DNA): TGTGCCAGCAGTCCAAGGACTAGCACAGATACGCAGTATTTT. Encoded protein: CASSPRTSTDTQYF.

The chain carries TRBV30 and TRBJ2-2; D is possibly TRBD1 (5 bases). This CDR3 is 15 amino acids long. CDR1 and CDR2 from the germline V gene are GTSNPN and SVGIG (reference sequence). Trimming left V 4 bases short and J 0 bases short, with 12 bases between. Here the CDR3 DNA reads TGTGCCTGGAAACGTGGGGCTTCGAACACCGGGGAGCTGTTTTTT. This translates into CAWKRGASNTGELFF.

This clone was seen a single time. V usage is TRBV18 and J usage is TRBJ1-1; a possible D gene is TRBD1 (5 bases). V lost 1 base and J lost 5, with 14 bases in between. The CDR3 sequence is 15 residues long. Per the germline V gene, CDR1 is KGHSH and CDR2 is LQKENI. CDR3 in DNA: TGTGCCAGCTCACCACAGGCAGGGCGGTCGACTGAAGCTTTCTTT. Translated, it gives CASSPQAGRSTEAFF.

This chain connects TRBV5-4 to TRBJ2-1; TRBD2 aligns across 11 bases. In germline, CDR1 is SGHNT, CDR2 YYREEE (reference sequence). The CDR3 is 16 amino acids. The V gene end was trimmed by 4 bases and the J gene end by 7 bases; junction bases not matched to a gene: 10. CDR3 nucleotide sequence: TGTGCCAGCAGCCGCAGACTAGCGGGGTCACAAAATGAGCAGTTCTTC. Its protein is CASSRRLAGSQNEQFF.

This chain joins TRBV7-9 and TRBJ2-3, with a tentative D call TRBD2 (6 bases). V gave up 4 bases and J gave up 0 bases, with 14 bases separating them. CDR3 length: 16 amino acids. Per the germline V gene, CDR1 is SEHNR and CDR2 is FQNEAQ (reference sequence). The CDR3 DNA is TGTGCCAGCAGCTCCCCGGGCGGGGTAAGCACAGATACGCAGTATTTT. Protein product: CASSSPGGVSTDTQYF.

The chain has TRBV3-1 (or the pseudogene TRBV3-2) and TRBJ1-1; D is unresolved. Trimming left V 1 base short and J 1 base short, with 10 bases between. Germline CDR1 is LGHDT and CDR2 is YNNKEL (reference sequence). CDR3 length: 15 residues. The CDR3, as DNA: TGTGCCAGCAGCCAAGCAGGCCAAACGAACACTGAAGCTTTCTTT. It is translated as CASSQAGQTNTEAFF.

The gene calls are TRBV30 and TRBJ2-2; D possibly corresponds to TRBD1 (6 bases). Germline values: CDR1 GTSNPN, CDR2 SVGIG (reference sequence). The CDR3 consists of 15 residues. V lost 3 bases, J lost 3 bases, and 14 bases lay in between. The CDR3 region is CAWRTLYRDTGELFF. CDR3 bases: TGTGCCTGGAGAACATTATACAGGGACACCGGGGAGCTGTTTTTT. Full variable domain (missing parts from reference TRBV30 and TRBJ2-2): SQTIHQWPATLVQPVGSPLSLECTVEGTSNPNLYWYRQAAGRGLQLLFYSVGIGQISSEVPQNLSASRPQDRQFILSSKKLLLSDSGFYLCAWRTLYRDTGELFFGEGSRLTVL.

V is TRBV19 and J is TRBJ2-3; TRBD1 matches 9 bases. The CDR3 loop spans 12 amino acids. The trim removed 10 bases at V and 3 bases at J, leaving 2 bases unmatched. The germline CDR1 and CDR2 sequences are LNHDA and SQIVND (reference sequence). The CDR3 DNA is TGTGCCATAGGGACAGGGACAGATACGCAGTATTTT. The encoded protein is CAIGTGTDTQYF.

The V and J genes are TRBV11-3 and TRBJ2-3, with TRBD2 matching over 9 bases. The V gene end was trimmed by 5 bases and the J gene end by 5 bases; junction bases not matched to a gene: 8. From germline, CDR1 is SGHNT and CDR2 YENEEA. CDR3 length equals 15 residues. CDR3 in DNA: TGTGCCAGCAGCCGACAAGGCGGGGGGGGAGATACGCAGTATTTT. It encodes CASSRQGGGGDTQYF.

The chain has TRBV5-4 and TRBJ2-3; maybe TRBD2 (5 bases). V was cut by 0 bases and J by 1 base, with 6 bases left in between. The CDR3 loop spans 14 amino acids. In germline, CDR1 is SGHNT, CDR2 YYREEE (reference sequence). CDR3 sequence reads: CASSLEAGTDTQYF. The CDR3 DNA is TGTGCCAGCAGCTTGGAAGCGGGCACAGATACGCAGTATTTT.